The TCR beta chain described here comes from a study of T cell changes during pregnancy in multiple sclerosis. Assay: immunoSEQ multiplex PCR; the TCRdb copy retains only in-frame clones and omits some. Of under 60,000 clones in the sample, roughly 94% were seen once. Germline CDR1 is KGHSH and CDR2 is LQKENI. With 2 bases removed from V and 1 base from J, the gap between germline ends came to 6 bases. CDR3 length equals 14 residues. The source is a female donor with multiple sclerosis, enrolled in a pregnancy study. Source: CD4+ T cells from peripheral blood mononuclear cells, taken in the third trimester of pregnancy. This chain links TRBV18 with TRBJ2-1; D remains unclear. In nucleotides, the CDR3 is TGTGCCAGCTCACCAGCGGCGTCCTACAATGAGCAGTTCTTC. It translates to CASSPAASYNEQFF. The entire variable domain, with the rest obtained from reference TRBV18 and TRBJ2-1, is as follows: NAGVMQNPRHLVRRRGQEARLRCSPMKGHSHVYWYRQLPEEGLKFMVYLQKENIIDESGMPKERFSAEFPKEGPSILRIQQVVRGDSAAYFCASSPAASYNEQFFGPGTRLTVL.